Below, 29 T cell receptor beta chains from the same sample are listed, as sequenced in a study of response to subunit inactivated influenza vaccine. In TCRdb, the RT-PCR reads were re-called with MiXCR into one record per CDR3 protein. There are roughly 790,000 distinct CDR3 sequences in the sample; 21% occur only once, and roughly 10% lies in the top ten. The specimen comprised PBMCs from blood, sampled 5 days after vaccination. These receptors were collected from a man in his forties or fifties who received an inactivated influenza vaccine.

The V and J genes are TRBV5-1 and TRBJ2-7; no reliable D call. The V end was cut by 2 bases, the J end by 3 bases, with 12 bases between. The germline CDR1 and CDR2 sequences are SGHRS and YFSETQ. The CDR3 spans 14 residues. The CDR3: CASSLGQESYEQYF. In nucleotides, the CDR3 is TGCGCCAGCAGCTTAGGCCAGGAAAGCTACGAGCAGTACTTC. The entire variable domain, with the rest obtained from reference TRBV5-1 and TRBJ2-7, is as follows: KAGVTQTPRYLIKTRGQQVTLSCSPISGHRSVSWYQQTPGQGLQFLFEYFSETQRNKGNFPGRFSGRQFSNSRSEMNVSTLELGDSALYLCASSLGQESYEQYFGPGTRLTVT.

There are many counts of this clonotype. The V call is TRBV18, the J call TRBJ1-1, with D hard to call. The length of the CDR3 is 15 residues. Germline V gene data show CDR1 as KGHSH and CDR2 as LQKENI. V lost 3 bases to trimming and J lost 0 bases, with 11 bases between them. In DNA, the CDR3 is TGTGCCAGCTCACCCGCGGGGTTCATGAACACTGAAGCTTTCTTT. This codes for CASSPAGFMNTEAFF.

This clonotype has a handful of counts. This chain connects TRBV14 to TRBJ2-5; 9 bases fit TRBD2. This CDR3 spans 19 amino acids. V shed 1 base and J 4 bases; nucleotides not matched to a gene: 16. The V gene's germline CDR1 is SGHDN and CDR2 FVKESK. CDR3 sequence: CASSQALGLASGPRETQYF. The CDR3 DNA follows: TGTGCCAGCAGCCAAGCCCTCGGACTAGCGTCGGGACCAAGAGAGACCCAGTACTTC.

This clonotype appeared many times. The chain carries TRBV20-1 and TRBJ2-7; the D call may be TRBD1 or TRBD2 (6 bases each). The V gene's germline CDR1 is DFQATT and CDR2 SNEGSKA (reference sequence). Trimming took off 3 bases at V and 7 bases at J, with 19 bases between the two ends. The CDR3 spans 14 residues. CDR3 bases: TGCAGTGCTAGTAAACGGGGGCCCTTGGCGGAGCAGTACTTC. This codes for CSASKRGPLAEQYF.

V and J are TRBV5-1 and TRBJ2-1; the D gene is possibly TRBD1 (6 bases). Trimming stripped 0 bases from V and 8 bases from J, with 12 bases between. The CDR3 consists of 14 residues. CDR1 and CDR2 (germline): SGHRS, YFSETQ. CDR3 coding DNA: TGCGCCAGCAGCTTGGACAGGTCAGGGGATGAGCAGTTCTTC. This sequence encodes CASSLDRSGDEQFF.

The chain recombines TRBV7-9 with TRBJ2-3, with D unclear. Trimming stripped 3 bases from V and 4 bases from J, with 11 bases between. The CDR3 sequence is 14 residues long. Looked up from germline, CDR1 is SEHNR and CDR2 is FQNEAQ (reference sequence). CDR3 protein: CASSFPGPSDTQYF. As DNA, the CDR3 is TGTGCCAGCAGCTTCCCCGGCCCCTCAGATACGCAGTATTTT.

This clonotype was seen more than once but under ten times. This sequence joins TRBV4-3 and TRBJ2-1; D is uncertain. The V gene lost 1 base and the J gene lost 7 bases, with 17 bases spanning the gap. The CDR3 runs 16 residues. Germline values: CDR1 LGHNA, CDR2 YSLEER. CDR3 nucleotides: TGCGCCAGCAGCCAAGTCACCTCCCTGGCCCTGAATGAGCAGTTCTTC. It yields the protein CASSQVTSLALNEQFF.

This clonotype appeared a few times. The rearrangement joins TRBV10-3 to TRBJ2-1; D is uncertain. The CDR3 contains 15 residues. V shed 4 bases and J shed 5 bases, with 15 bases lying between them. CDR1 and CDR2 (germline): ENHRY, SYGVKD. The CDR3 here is CAISVIVGTNNEQFF. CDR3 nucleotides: TGTGCCATCAGTGTGATTGTGGGAACTAACAATGAGCAGTTCTTC.

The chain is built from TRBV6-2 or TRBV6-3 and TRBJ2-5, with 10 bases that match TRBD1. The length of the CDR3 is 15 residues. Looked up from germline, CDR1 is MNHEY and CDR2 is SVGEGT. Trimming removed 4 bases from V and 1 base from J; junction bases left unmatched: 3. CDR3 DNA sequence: TGTGCCAGCAGTTTCGGACAGGGGGGCCAAGAGACCCAGTACTTC. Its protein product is CASSFGQGGQETQYF.

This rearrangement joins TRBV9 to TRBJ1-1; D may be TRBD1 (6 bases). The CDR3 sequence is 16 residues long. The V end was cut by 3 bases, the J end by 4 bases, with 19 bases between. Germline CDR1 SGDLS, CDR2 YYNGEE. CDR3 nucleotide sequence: TGTGCCAGCAGCGCCACAGGGATGGGAACGGCCACTGAAGCTTTCTTT. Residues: CASSATGMGTATEAFF. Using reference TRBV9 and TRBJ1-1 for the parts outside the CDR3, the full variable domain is DSGVTQTPKHLITATGQRVTLRCSPRSGDLSVYWYQQSLDQGLQFLIQYYNGEERAKGNILERFSAQQFPDLHSELNLSSLELGDSALYFCASSATGMGTATEAFFGQGTRLTVV.

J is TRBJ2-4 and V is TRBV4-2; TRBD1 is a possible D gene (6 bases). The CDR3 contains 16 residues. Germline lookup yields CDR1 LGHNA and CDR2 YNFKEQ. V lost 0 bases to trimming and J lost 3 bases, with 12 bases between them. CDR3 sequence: CASSQDLQGSKNIQYF. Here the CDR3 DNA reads TGTGCCAGCAGCCAAGATCTGCAGGGGAGCAAAAACATTCAGTACTTC.

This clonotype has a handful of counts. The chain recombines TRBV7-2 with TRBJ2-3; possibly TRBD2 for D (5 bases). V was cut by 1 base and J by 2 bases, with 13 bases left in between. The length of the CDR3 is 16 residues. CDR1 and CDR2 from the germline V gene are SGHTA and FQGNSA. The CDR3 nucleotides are TGTGCCAGCAGCTTAGTGACTAACTTACACACAGATACGCAGTATTTT. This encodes CASSLVTNLHTDTQYF. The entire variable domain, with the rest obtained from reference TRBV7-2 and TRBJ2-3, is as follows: GAGVSQSPSNKVTEKGKDVELRCDPISGHTALYWYRQSLGQGLEFLIYFQGNSAPDKSGLPSDRFSAERTGGSVSTLTIQRTQQEDSAVYLCASSLVTNLHTDTQYFGPGTRLTVL.

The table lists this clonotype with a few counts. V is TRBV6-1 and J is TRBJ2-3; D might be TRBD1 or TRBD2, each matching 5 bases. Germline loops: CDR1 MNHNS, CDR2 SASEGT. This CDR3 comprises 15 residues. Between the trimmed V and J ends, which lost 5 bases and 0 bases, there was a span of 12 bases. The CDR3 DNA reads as TGTGCCAGCAGTACAATAAGGGACAGCACAGATACGCAGTATTTT. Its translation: CASSTIRDSTDTQYF.

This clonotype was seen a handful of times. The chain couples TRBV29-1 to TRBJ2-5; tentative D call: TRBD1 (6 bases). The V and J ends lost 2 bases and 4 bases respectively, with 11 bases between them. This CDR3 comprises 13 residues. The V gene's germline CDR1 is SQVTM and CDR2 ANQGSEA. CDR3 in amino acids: CSVESQGRETQYF. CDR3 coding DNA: TGCAGCGTTGAATCCCAGGGGCGAGAGACCCAGTACTTC.

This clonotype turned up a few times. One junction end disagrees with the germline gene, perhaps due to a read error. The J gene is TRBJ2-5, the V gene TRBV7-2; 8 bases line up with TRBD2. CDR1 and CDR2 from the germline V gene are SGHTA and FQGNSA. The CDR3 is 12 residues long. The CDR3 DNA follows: TGTGCCAGCAGCAGGGAGATAGCGGGGCTGAACTTC. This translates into CASSREIAGLNF.

CDR3 amino acids: CATSRDIREMGNEQFF. CDR3 DNA sequence: TGTGCCACCAGCAGAGATATTCGGGAGATGGGCAATGAGCAGTTCTTC. The chain uses TRBV15 and TRBJ2-1; D is possibly TRBD2 (6 bases). Trimming stripped 0 bases from V and 6 bases from J, with 15 bases between. CDR3 length: 16 amino acids. Germline-derived CDR1 and CDR2 are LNHNV and YYDKDF (reference sequence).

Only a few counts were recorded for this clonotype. As DNA, the CDR3 is TGTGCCACCAGCAGAGATCGCGGGGGAATTTCTGGAAACACCATATATTTT. Its translation: CATSRDRGGISGNTIYF. The chain has TRBV15 and TRBJ1-3; D perhaps matches TRBD1 (5 bases). The germline V gene has CDR1 LNHNV and CDR2 YYDKDF (reference sequence). The germline V and J ends were trimmed by 0 bases and 1 base, with 13 bases remaining between them. This CDR3 contains 17 residues.

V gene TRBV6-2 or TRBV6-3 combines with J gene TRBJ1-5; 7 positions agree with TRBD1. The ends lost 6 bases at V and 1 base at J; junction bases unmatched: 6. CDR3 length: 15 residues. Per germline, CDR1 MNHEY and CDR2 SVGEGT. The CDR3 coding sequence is TGTGCCAGCAGCAGGGGACAGTCGAGCAATCAGCCCCAGCATTTT. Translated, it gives CASSRGQSSNQPQHF.

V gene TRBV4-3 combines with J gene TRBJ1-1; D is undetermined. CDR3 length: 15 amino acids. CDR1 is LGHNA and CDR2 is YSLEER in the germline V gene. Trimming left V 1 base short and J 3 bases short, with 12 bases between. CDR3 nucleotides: TGCGCCAGCAGCCAAGGGCGGATGGTTGACACTGAAGCTTTCTTT. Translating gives CASSQGRMVDTEAFF.

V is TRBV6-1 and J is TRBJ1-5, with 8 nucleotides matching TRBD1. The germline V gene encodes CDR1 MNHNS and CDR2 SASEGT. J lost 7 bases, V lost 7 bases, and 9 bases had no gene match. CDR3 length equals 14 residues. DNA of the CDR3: TGTGCCAGCATGGACAGGGCTGGGTACCAGCCCCAGCATTTT. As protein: CASMDRAGYQPQHF.

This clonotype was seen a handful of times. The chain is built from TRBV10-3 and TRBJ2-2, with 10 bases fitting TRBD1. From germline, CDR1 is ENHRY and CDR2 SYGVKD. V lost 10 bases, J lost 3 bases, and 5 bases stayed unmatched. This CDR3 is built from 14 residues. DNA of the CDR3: TGTGCCACCTCCGGGACAGGGGACACCGGGGAGCTGTTTTTT. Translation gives CATSGTGDTGELFF.

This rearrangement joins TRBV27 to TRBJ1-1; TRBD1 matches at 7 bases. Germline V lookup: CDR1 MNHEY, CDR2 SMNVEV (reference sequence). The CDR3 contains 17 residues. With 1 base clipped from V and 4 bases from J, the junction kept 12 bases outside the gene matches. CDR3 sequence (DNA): TGTGCCAGCAGTTTATTTGGAGTCAGGGGGTCGGGCACTGAAGCTTTCTTT. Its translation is CASSLFGVRGSGTEAFF.

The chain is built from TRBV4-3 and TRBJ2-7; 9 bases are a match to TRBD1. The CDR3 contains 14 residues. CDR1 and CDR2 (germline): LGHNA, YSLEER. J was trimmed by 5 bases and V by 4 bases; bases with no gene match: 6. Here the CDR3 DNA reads TGCGCCAGCAGCCCGACAGGGGGGTCGGACGAGCAGTACTTC. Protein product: CASSPTGGSDEQYF.

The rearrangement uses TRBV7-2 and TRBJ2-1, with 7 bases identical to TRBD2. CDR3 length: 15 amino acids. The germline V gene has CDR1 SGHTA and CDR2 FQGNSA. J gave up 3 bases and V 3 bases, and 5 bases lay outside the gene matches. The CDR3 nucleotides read TGTGCCAGCAGCTTGGGACTACCGTTCTACAATGAGCAGTTCTTC. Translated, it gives CASSLGLPFYNEQFF. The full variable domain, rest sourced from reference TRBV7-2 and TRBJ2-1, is GAGVSQSPSNKVTEKGKDVELRCDPISGHTALYWYRQSLGQGLEFLIYFQGNSAPDKSGLPSDRFSAERTGGSVSTLTIQRTQQEDSAVYLCASSLGLPFYNEQFFGPGTRLTVL.

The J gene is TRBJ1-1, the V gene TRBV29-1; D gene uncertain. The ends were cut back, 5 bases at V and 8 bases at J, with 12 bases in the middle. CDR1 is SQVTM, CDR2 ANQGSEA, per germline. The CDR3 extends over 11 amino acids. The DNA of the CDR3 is TGCAGCGTTATCGGCACCGTGGAAGCTTTCTTT. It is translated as CSVIGTVEAFF.

As DNA, the CDR3 is TGTGCCAGCAGTACCCCGGGACAGGGAGAATATGGCTACACCTTC. Protein product: CASSTPGQGEYGYTF. The chain links TRBV6-1 to TRBJ1-2; 9 bases align to TRBD1. Germline V lookup: CDR1 MNHNS, CDR2 SASEGT. Unmatched junction bases numbered 9, after V lost 5 bases and J lost 5 bases. The CDR3 spans 15 residues.

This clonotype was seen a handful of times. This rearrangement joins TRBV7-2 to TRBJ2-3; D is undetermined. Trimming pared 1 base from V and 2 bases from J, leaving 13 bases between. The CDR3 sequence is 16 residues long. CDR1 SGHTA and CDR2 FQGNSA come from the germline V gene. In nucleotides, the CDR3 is TGTGCCAGCAGCTTAGGGTTCGCGGTTTACACAGATACGCAGTATTTT. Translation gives CASSLGFAVYTDTQYF.

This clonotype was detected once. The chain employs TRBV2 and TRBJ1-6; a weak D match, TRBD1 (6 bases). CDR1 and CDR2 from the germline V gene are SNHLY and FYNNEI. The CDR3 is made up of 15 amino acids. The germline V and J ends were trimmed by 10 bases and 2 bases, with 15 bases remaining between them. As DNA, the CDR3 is TGTGCCACCAAGACAGGAGGGCCCTATAATTCACCCCTCCACTTT. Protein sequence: CATKTGGPYNSPLHF.

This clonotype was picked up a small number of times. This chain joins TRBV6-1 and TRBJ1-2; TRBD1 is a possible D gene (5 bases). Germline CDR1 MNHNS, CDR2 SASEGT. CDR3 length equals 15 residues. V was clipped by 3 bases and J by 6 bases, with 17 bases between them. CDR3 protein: CASSDREATLNGYTF. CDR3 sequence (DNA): TGTGCCAGCAGTGACAGGGAAGCCACATTAAATGGCTACACCTTC.